The present TCR beta chain was sequenced within a study of T cell changes during pregnancy in multiple sclerosis. Assay: immunoSEQ multiplex PCR; the TCRdb copy retains only in-frame clones and omits some. This sample has 20,000 to 25,000 clones, with around 89% found just once. The germline CDR1 and CDR2 sequences are SGHRS and YFSETQ. The CDR3 totals 18 residues. J gave up 6 bases and V 4 bases, and 18 bases lay outside the gene matches. The gene calls are TRBV5-1 and TRBJ2-7; 11 nucleotides align to TRBD2. The TCR was taken from a female donor with multiple sclerosis, enrolled in a pregnancy study. The specimen was CD8+ T cells from peripheral blood mononuclear cells, collected in the first trimester of pregnancy. CDR3 amino acids: CASSTDPKFVAGGPEQYF. DNA of the CDR3: TGCGCCAGCAGCACGGACCCCAAGTTTGTAGCGGGAGGGCCCGAGCAGTACTTC.